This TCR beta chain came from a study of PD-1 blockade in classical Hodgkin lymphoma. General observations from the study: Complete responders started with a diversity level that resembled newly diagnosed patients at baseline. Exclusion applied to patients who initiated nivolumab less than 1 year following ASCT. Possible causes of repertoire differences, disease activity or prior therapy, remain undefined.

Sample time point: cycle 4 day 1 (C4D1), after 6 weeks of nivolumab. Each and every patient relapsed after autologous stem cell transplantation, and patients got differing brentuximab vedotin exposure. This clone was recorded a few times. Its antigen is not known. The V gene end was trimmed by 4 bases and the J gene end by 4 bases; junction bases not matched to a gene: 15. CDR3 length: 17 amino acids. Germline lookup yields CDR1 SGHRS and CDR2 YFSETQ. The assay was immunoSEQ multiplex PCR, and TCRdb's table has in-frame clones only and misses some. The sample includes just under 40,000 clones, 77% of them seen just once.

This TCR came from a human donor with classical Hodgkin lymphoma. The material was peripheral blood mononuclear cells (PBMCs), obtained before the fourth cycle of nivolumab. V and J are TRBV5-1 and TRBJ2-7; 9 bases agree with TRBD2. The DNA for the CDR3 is TGCGCCAGCAGCCAGGATGGTCTAGCGGGGACCAAATACGAGCAGTACTTC. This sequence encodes CASSQDGLAGTKYEQYF. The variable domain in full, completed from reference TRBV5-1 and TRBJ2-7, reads KAGVTQTPRYLIKTRGQQVTLSCSPISGHRSVSWYQQTPGQGLQFLFEYFSETQRNKGNFPGRFSGRQFSNSRSEMNVSTLELGDSALYLCASSQDGLAGTKYEQYFGPGTRLTVT.